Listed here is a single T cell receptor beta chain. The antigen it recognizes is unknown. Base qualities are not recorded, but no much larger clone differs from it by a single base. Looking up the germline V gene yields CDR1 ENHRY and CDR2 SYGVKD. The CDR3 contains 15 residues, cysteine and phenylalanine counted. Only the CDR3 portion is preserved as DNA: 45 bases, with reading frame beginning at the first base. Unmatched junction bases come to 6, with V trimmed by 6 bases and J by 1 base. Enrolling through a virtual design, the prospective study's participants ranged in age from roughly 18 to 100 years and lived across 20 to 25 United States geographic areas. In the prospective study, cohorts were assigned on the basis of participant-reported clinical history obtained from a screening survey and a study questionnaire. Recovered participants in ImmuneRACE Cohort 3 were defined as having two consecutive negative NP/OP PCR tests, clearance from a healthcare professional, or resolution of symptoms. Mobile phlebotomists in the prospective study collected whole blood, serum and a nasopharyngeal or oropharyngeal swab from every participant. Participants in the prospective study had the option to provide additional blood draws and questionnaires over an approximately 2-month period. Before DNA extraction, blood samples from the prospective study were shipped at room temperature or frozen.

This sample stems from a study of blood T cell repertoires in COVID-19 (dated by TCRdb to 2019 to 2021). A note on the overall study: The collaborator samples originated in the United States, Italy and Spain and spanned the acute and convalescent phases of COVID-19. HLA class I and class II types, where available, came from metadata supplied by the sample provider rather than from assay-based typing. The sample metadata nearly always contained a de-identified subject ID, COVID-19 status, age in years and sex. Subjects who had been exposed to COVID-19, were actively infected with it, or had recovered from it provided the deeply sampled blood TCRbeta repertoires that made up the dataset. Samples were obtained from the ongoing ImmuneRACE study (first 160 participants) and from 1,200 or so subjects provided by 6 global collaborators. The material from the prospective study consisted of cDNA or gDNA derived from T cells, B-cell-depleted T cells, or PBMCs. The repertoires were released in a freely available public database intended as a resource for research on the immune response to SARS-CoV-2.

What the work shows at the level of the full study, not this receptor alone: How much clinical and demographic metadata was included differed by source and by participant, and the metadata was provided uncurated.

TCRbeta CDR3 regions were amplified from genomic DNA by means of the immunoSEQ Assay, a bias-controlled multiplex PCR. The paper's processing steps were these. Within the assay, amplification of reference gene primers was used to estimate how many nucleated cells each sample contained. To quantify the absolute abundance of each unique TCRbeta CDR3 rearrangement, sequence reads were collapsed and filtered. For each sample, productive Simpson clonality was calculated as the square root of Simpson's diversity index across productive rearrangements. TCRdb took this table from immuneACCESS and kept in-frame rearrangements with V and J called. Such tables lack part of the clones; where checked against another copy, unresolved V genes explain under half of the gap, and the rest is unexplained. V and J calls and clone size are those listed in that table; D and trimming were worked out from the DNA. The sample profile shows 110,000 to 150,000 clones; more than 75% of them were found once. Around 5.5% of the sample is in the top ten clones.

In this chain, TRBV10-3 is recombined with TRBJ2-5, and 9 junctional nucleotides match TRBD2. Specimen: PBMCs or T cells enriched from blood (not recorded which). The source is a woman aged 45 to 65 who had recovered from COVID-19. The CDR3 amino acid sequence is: CAIREASGAQETQYF. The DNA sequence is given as TGTGCCATCAGGGAGGCTAGCGGGGCCCAAGAGACCCAGTACTTC.